This T cell receptor (beta chain) was observed in a study of blood T cell repertoires in COVID-19 (TCRdb year 2020). For the wider study: Samples covering the acute and convalescent phases of COVID-19 were provided by collaborators in the United States, Italy and Spain. Sample metadata almost always included a de-identified subject ID, COVID-19 status, age in years and sex. The samples were drawn from two sources: the first 160 participants of the ongoing ImmuneRACE study, and over 1,000 subjects contributed by 6 global collaborators. Subjects who had been exposed to COVID-19, were actively infected with it, or had recovered from it provided the deeply sampled blood TCRbeta repertoires that made up the dataset. The material from the prospective study consisted of cDNA or gDNA derived from T cells, B-cell-depleted T cells, or PBMCs. The repertoires were made available in a free public database intended to serve as a resource for research on the immune response to SARS-CoV-2. Where available, HLA class I and class II types were taken from metadata supplied by the sample provider and were not determined by assay-based typing. The study at large found these results: The amount of clinical and demographic metadata varied by source and participant and was provided uncurated.

At one collaborating source in Seattle, patients were enrolled during active infection and were followed longitudinally through the course of disease. The collaborating institutions used their own protocols to collect whole blood in K2EDTA tubes. For TCRbeta analysis, collaborators shipped samples as frozen whole blood, isolated PBMCs, or DNA extracted from either of those sample types. CDR1 and CDR2 were assigned from the germline V gene (reference sequence) as PRHDT and FYEKMQ. Spanning cysteine to phenylalanine, the CDR3 consists of 15 amino acids. Solely the CDR3 DNA is kept, with 45 bases framed from the first base. Trimming at the junction amounts to 0 bases on V and 3 bases on J, and the germline ends lie 12 bases apart. The immunoSEQ Assay, a bias-controlled multiplex PCR, was used to amplify TCRbeta CDR3 regions from genomic DNA. The original methods were these. The number of nucleated cells in each sample was estimated by amplification of reference gene primers within the assay. Sequence reads were collapsed and filtered to measure the absolute abundance of every unique TCRbeta CDR3 rearrangement. Productive Simpson clonality was computed per sample as the square root of Simpson's diversity index over productive rearrangements. TCRdb provides this immuneACCESS table in a form limited to in-frame rearrangements. Some clones are lacking; in checked studies, under half of them reflect an unresolved V gene, and why the rest are absent is not known. That table is the source of V, J and clone size, and D and trimming were worked out from the DNA. This sample has 150,000 to 200,000 clones in its table, and more than 75% of those were observed once. The top ten constitute around 13% of the sample.

The table lists this clone with a count of one. What this receptor recognizes is not known. The record has no base qualities; no much larger clone is one base away. The TCR sequence derives from a woman aged 65 to 85 with COVID-19, enrolled during active disease. Material for sequencing was peripheral blood. The receptor chain draws on TRBV13 and TRBJ2-7, with a tentative D gene TRBD2 over 6 matching bases. The CDR3 protein is CASSLGGGSGYEQYF. The nucleotide sequence reads TGTGCCAGCAGCTTAGGCGGGGGTAGCGGCTACGAGCAGTACTTC.